This T cell receptor beta chain was captured by sequencing in a study of blood T cell repertoires in COVID-19. Study-wide context: Sites across the United States, Italy and Spain contributed samples from acute and convalescent COVID-19.

The CDR3 covers 13 residues. V lost 2 bases to trimming and J lost 4 bases, with 8 bases between them. Germline V gene data show CDR1 as KGHSH and CDR2 as LQKENI. This clone came up a few times. The authors' processing: Reference gene primer amplification yielded estimated nucleated cell counts. TCRdb keeps only in-frame clones here, not all; method: immunoSEQ multiplex PCR. Clone size and V and J calls were adopted from that table, with D and trimming inferred from the DNA. Here the sample spans roughly 80,000 clones, around 81% being singletons. The origin of this receptor is a human donor in a cohort sampled during active COVID-19. Specimen: peripheral blood. The V and J genes are TRBV18 and TRBJ2-5; D call uncertain. The CDR3 sequence is CASSPITGETQYF. CDR3 sequence (DNA): TGTGCCAGCTCACCAATAACGGGAGAGACCCAGTACTTC.